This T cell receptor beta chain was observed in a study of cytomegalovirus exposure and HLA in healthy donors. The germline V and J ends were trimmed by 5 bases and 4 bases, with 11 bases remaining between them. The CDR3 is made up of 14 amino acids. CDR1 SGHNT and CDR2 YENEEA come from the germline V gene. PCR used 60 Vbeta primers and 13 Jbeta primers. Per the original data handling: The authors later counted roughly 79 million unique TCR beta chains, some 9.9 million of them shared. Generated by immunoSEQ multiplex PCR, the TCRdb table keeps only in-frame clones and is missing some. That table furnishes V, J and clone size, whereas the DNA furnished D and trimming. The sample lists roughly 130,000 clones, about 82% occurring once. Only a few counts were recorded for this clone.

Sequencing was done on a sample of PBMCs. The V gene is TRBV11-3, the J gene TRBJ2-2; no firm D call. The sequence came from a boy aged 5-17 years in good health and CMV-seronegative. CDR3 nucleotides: TGTGCCAGCAGCAACGGGTACATCACCGGGGAGCTGTTTTTT. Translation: CASSNGYITGELFF.